Here is one TCR beta chain with its context. V lost 2 bases to trimming and J lost 5 bases; unmatched junction nucleotides: 13. This CDR3 spans 18 amino acids. CDR1 MNHEY and CDR2 SMNVEV come from the germline V gene (reference sequence). The data were taken from a study of T cell responses to AZD1222 COVID-19 vaccine. Profiled with immunoSEQ multiplex PCR; TCRdb holds only in-frame clones, not every one. This repertoire shows 140,000 to 150,000 clones, about 92% found once; its top ten account for around 10%. The sequence was obtained from an adult who had recovered from COVID-19. The sequenced sample was peripheral blood, obtained after recovery from COVID-19. This rearrangement joins TRBV27 to TRBJ2-1, with TRBD2 matching 9 bases. The CDR3 protein is CASSLMGLAQGIHNEQFF. The CDR3 nucleotides read TGTGCCAGCAGTTTAATGGGACTAGCTCAGGGGATCCACAATGAGCAGTTCTTC.